This T cell receptor (beta chain) derives from a study of blood T cell repertoires in COVID-19. Study overall: The samples span acute and convalescent COVID-19 from the United States, Italy and Spain. Sample material is recorded as cDNA or gDNA derived from T cells, B-cell-depleted T cells, or PBMCs.

Germline CDR1 and CDR2: SQVTM and ANQGSEA. V lost 0 bases and J lost 9; bases outside the gene matches: 3. The CDR3 covers 13 residues. Original data processing: Estimation of nucleated cell counts was performed using reference gene primer amplification. The assay was immunoSEQ multiplex PCR, and TCRdb's table has in-frame clones only and misses some. That table is the source of V, J and clone size, and D and trimming were worked out from the DNA. The sample holds fewer than 400,000 clones, 85% seen once. Material: peripheral blood. This receptor was identified in a young woman with acute or convalescent COVID-19. The chain is built from TRBV29-1 and TRBJ1-2; TRBD1 matches at 11 bases. The CDR3 sequence: CSVEDGTGGSYTF. The DNA of the CDR3 is TGCAGCGTTGAAGACGGGACAGGGGGAAGCTACACCTTC.